Each of the 8 T cell receptor beta chains below was sequenced from the same sample in a study of T cells in Graves' hyperthyroidism and ophthalmopathy. Researchers took RNA transcripts and amplified the TCR beta CDR3 regions from them. The TCR CDR3 was amplified in a first-round RT-PCR using the HTBI primer set. MiXCR, run by TCRdb on the multiplex PCR reads, gives a single entry per CDR3 protein. The sample lists some 740,000 distinct CDR3 sequences; approximately 15% were seen once. Sequences were obtained from blood. Receptors originate from a woman aged 18-35 years with Graves' hyperthyroidism.

This clonotype was seen only a few times. The rearrangement uses TRBV29-1 and TRBJ2-1; no definite D call. Trimming shortened V by 5 bases and J by 8 bases, and 10 bases separated the two germline ends. In germline, CDR1 is SQVTM, CDR2 ANQGSEA. There are 11 residues in the CDR3. CDR3 sequence: CSVTSSDEQFF. CDR3 DNA sequence: TGCAGCGTTACGTCCAGCGATGAGCAGTTCTTC.

Ten or more counts support this clonotype. The chain uses TRBV2 and TRBJ1-1; D uncertain. V was cut by 9 bases and J by 1 base, with 18 bases left in between. Per the germline V gene, CDR1 is SNHLY and CDR2 is FYNNEI. The length of the CDR3 is 15 residues. The CDR3 protein is CASGKKGAGNTEAFF. CDR3 DNA: TGTGCCAGTGGGAAGAAGGGTGCGGGGAACACTGAAGCTTTCTTT.

This clonotype appeared a few times. The chain joins TRBV6-2 or TRBV6-3 to TRBJ2-1, with 12 bases identical to TRBD2. After removal of 2 bases from V and 4 bases from J, the junction contained 6 bases not matched to a gene. There are 17 residues in the CDR3. Germline values: CDR1 MNHEY, CDR2 SVGEGT. The CDR3 loop reads CASSYRGLAGRYNEQFF. CDR3 bases: TGTGCCAGCAGTTACCGAGGACTAGCGGGAAGATACAATGAGCAGTTCTTC.

There are many counts of this clonotype. The V call is TRBV30, the J call TRBJ1-3; no definite D call. The germline V and J ends were trimmed by 2 bases and 1 base, with 0 bases remaining between them. Germline V gene lookup returns CDR1 GTSNPN and CDR2 SVGIG (reference sequence). This CDR3 is built from 11 residues. CDR3 sequence: CAWSSGNTIYF. As DNA, the CDR3 is TGTGCCTGGAGTTCTGGAAACACCATATATTTT.

The table lists this clonotype with many counts. CDR3 protein: CASSLGGHRKDEQYF. For the CDR3, the DNA is TGTGCCAGCAGTTTAGGGGGACATAGAAAAGACGAGCAGTACTTC. J is TRBJ2-7 and V is TRBV12-3 or TRBV12-4; TRBD1 might be the D (6 bases). The CDR3 loop spans 15 amino acids. Between the trimmed V and J ends, which lost 1 base and 5 bases, there was a span of 15 bases.

The V call is TRBV30, the J call TRBJ1-3; a weak D match, TRBD1 (6 bases). Per germline, CDR1 GTSNPN and CDR2 SVGIG (reference sequence). The CDR3 is made up of 14 amino acids. Trimming stripped 7 bases from V and 2 bases from J, with 15 bases between. Here the CDR3 DNA reads TGTGCCTCATCGGCGCGGGACACTGGAAACACCATATATTTT. Amino acid sequence: CASSARDTGNTIYF.

This clonotype has at least ten counts. The chain carries TRBV18 and TRBJ2-1; possible D gene TRBD2, 5 bases. Germline CDR1 is KGHSH and CDR2 is LQKENI. The V and J ends lost 4 bases and 8 bases respectively, with 9 bases between them. The CDR3 runs to 12 residues. In DNA form, the CDR3 reads TGTGCCAGCTCACGGGAGTTCGATGAGCAGTTCTTC. It specifies CASSREFDEQFF. Full variable domain (missing parts from reference TRBV18 and TRBJ2-1): NAGVMQNPRHLVRRRGQEARLRCSPMKGHSHVYWYRQLPEEGLKFMVYLQKENIIDESGMPKERFSAEFPKEGPSILRIQQVVRGDSAAYFCASSREFDEQFFGPGTRLTVL.

The sample holds many counts of this clonotype. This chain joins TRBV7-2 and TRBJ2-7, with 9 bases that match TRBD2. The CDR3 covers 15 residues. V lost 0 bases, J lost 4 bases, and 4 bases stayed unmatched. Per the germline V gene, CDR1 is SGHTA and CDR2 is FQGNSA. CDR3 bases: TGTGCCAGCAGCTTAGCTGGTACTAGCGGGTACGAGCAGTACTTC. Amino acid sequence: CASSLAGTSGYEQYF.